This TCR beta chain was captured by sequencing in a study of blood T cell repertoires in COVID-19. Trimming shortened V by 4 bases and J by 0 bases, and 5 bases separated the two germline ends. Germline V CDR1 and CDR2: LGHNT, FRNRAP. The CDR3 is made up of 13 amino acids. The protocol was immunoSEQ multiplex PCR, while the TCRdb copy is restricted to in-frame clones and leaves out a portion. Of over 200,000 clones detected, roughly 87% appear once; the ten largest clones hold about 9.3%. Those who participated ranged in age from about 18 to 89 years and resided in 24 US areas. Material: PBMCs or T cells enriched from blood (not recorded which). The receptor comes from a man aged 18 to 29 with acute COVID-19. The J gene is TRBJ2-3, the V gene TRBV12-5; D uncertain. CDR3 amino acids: CASGSTSTDTQYF. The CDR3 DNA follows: TGTGCTAGTGGTTCCACTAGCACAGATACGCAGTATTTT.